The entry below gives a single TCR beta chain sequence along with its context. What it binds is not known. This record comes from a study of T cell responses to AZD1222 COVID-19 vaccine. Second doses at about 4 or about 12 weeks were pooled. Method: immunoSEQ multiplex PCR; TCRdb's copy keeps in-frame clones and lacks some. The table records roughly 150,000 clones, about 89% of them present only once. CDR1 and CDR2 (germline): MNHEY, SMNVEV (reference sequence). V was clipped by 2 bases and J by 6 bases; unmatched bases: 3. This CDR3 is 14 amino acids long. Study findings and constraints: Seropositive status at baseline applied to only 5 or 6 AZD1222 recipients. Females outnumbered males among donors, who were mostly white British; clonal diversity was possibly underestimated.

This TCR was recovered from an adult who received the AZD1222 COVID-19 vaccine. The sequencing here drew on peripheral blood, taken 28 days after the second AZD1222 dose. This chain uses TRBV27 with TRBJ1-5; 8 positions match TRBD1. CDR3 protein: CASSLTGGGQPQHF. The CDR3 nucleotides are TGTGCCAGCAGTTTAACAGGGGGGGGTCAGCCCCAGCATTTT.